The source of this TCR beta chain is a study of a mutant IDH1 vaccine in newly diagnosed glioma. Study information: Administration of eight vaccinations to patients took place in weeks 1, 3, 5, 7, 11, 15, 19, 23.

Noted time point: week 23, last vaccination. Every vaccine dose comprised 300 ug of mutant IDH1 20-mer peptide plus topical imiquimod. Assay used: immunoSEQ multiplex PCR; TCRdb lists only in-frame clones, some missing. The table has tens of thousands of clones, 75% to 85% seen once. Remarks on this clone: Its cognate antigen is unknown.

The source material was PBMCs, sampled from a glioma patient whose treatment included an IDH1 peptide vaccine. This TCR was recovered from a man between 35 and 55 years old with glioma.

CDR3 protein: CASSSLGGGELFF. CDR3 in DNA: TGTGCCAGCAGTAGTCTGGGTGGCGGGGAGCTGTTTTTT. The chain recombines TRBV27 with TRBJ2-2; no reliable D call. CDR3 length: 13 residues. Between the trimmed V and J ends, which lost 5 bases and 7 bases, there was a span of 11 bases. Germline values: CDR1 MNHEY, CDR2 SMNVEV (reference sequence).